A single sample gave rise to the 25 T cell receptor beta chains below, sequenced in a study of blood T cell repertoires in COVID-19. Generated by immunoSEQ multiplex PCR, the TCRdb table keeps only in-frame clones and is missing some. The sample has approximately 350,000 clones, 75% to 90% seen once. The material sequenced was peripheral blood. The receptors stem from a woman between 45 and 60 years old with COVID-19, enrolled during active disease.

The CDR3 coding sequence is TGTGCCAGCAGCTTCAAGACTGAAGAGACCCAGTACTTC. Translated, it gives CASSFKTEETQYF. The chain recombines TRBV7-8 with TRBJ2-5; D gene ambiguous. Trimming left V 3 bases short and J 3 bases short, with 8 bases between. Germline loops: CDR1 SGHVS, CDR2 FQNEAQ. The CDR3 runs 13 residues.

A few counts support this clone. The chain has TRBV5-6 and TRBJ2-7; 14 nucleotides align to TRBD2. V gave up 0 bases and J gave up 7 bases; unmatched junction bases: 9. CDR1 SGHDT and CDR2 YYEEEE come from the germline V gene. The CDR3 runs 17 residues. CDR3 residues: CASSLAISGLAGEEQYF. The CDR3 bases are TGTGCCAGCAGCTTGGCCATATCGGGACTAGCGGGAGAGGAGCAGTACTTC. Based on the CDR3 plus reference TRBV5-6 and TRBJ2-7, the full variable domain is DAGVTQSPTHLIKTRGQQVTLRCSPKSGHDTVSWYQQALGQGPQFIFQYYEEEERQRGNFPDRFSGHQFPNYSSELNVNALLLGDSALYLCASSLAISGLAGEEQYFGPGTRLTVT.

The genes are TRBV5-4 and TRBJ1-1; D may be TRBD1 (5 bases). The germline gives CDR1 SGHNT, CDR2 YYREEE (reference sequence). This CDR3 region has 15 residues. V lost 10 bases and J 2 bases, leaving 21 bases between the germline ends. This CDR3 is CASRFTGGGNTEAFF. The CDR3 DNA reads as TGTGCCTCCAGATTTACGGGGGGGGGAAACACTGAAGCTTTCTTT.

V is TRBV3-1 (or the pseudogene TRBV3-2) and J is TRBJ1-2, with TRBD1 matching over 9 bases. This CDR3 spans 14 amino acids. V shed 3 bases and J 8 bases; nucleotides not matched to a gene: 7. CDR1 is LGHDT, CDR2 YNNKEL, per germline (reference sequence). CDR3 coding DNA: TGTGCCAGCAGCCATTACGACAGGGGGAGCGGCTACACCTTC. Its protein product is CASSHYDRGSGYTF.

The chain recombines TRBV30 with TRBJ2-3, with TRBD1 matching over 7 bases. V was pared by 0 bases and J by 2 bases, with 2 bases of the junction left unmatched. Germline loops: CDR1 GTSNPN, CDR2 SVGIG (reference sequence). The CDR3 has 14 residues. The DNA of the CDR3 is TGTGCCTGGAGTGTGGGACAGTTCACAGATACGCAGTATTTT. The encoded protein is CAWSVGQFTDTQYF.

The chain links TRBV14 to TRBJ2-7, with D tentatively TRBD2 (6 bases). The germline V and J ends were trimmed by 4 bases and 3 bases, with 16 bases remaining between them. In germline, CDR1 is SGHDN, CDR2 FVKESK. This CDR3 spans 15 amino acids. This CDR3 is CASSRLNSGNYEQYF. The CDR3 nucleotides are TGTGCCAGCAGCCGACTCAATAGCGGAAACTACGAGCAGTACTTC.

V gene TRBV5-1 combines with J gene TRBJ2-2, with 11 bases identical to TRBD2. Looked up from germline, CDR1 is SGHRS and CDR2 is YFSETQ. The CDR3 consists of 16 residues. Trimming took 5 bases from V and 6 from J; bases not matched to a gene: 9. The CDR3 spells CASSKLAGVNAGELFF. CDR3 coding DNA: TGCGCCAGCAGTAAACTAGCGGGAGTTAACGCCGGGGAGCTGTTTTTT.

J is TRBJ2-1 and V is TRBV7-9, with 8 bases that match TRBD2. CDR1 and CDR2 (germline): SEHNR, FQNEAQ (reference sequence). With V trimmed by 2 bases and J by 7 bases, 19 bases remained unmatched. The CDR3 is made up of 19 amino acids. This CDR3 reads CASSLNIKMTGLGSNEQFF. Written as DNA, the CDR3 is TGTGCCAGCAGCTTAAATATCAAGATGACGGGACTAGGTTCGAATGAGCAGTTCTTC.

This rearrangement joins TRBV5-1 to TRBJ1-2; D gene uncertain. Germline V gene data show CDR1 as SGHRS and CDR2 as YFSETQ. CDR3 length: 14 residues. V lost 0 bases and J 6 bases, leaving 12 bases between the germline ends. CDR3 sequence reads: CASSLGEPSHGYTF. CDR3 bases: TGCGCCAGCAGCTTGGGCGAGCCGTCCCATGGCTACACCTTC.

This rearrangement joins TRBV6-5 to TRBJ2-2; TRBD1 matches 9 bases. V lost 6 bases to trimming and J lost 5 bases; unmatched junction nucleotides: 4. This CDR3 has 14 residues. Germline CDR1 MNHEY, CDR2 SVGAGI. The CDR3 nucleotides are TGTGCCAGCAGGTCGGGACAGGGAACCGGGGAGCTGTTTTTT. Amino acid sequence: CASRSGQGTGELFF.

This sequence joins TRBV5-5 and TRBJ2-7, with a weak D call TRBD1 (5 bases). V lost 0 bases and J lost 4, with 8 bases in between. CDR3 length: 13 residues. CDR1 and CDR2 (germline): SGHKS, YYEKEE (reference sequence). CDR3 residues: CASSLGGYYEQYF. The CDR3 DNA reads TGTGCCAGCAGCTTGGGGGGCTATTACGAGCAGTACTTC. Full variable domain (outside the CDR3, taken from reference TRBV5-5 and TRBJ2-7): DAGVTQSPTHLIKTRGQQVTLRCSPISGHKSVSWYQQVLGQGPQFIFQYYEKEERGRGNFPDRFSARQFPNYSSELNVNALLLGDSALYLCASSLGGYYEQYFGPGTRLTVT.

Comment on this clone: Other nucleotide sequences from this sample produce the same CDR3. The genes are TRBV5-4 and TRBJ1-1; D remains unclear. This CDR3 spans 14 amino acids. CDR1 and CDR2 from the germline V gene are SGHNT and YYREEE (reference sequence). The V and J ends lost 0 bases and 1 base respectively, with 7 bases between them. The CDR3 is CASSLVSGNTEAFF. CDR3 nucleotide sequence: TGTGCCAGCAGCTTGGTCTCAGGGAACACTGAAGCTTTCTTT.

This chain links TRBV19 with TRBJ2-7, with D perhaps matching TRBD1 (5 bases). CDR3 length: 15 amino acids. Per the germline V gene, CDR1 is LNHDA and CDR2 is SQIVND (reference sequence). Trimming took 4 bases from V and 5 from J, leaving 18 bases between them. The CDR3 region is CASSSGAGRSDEQYF. The CDR3 DNA sequence: TGTGCCAGTAGTAGTGGGGCAGGGCGTTCGGACGAGCAGTACTTC.

The rearrangement uses TRBV29-1 and TRBJ2-1; the D gene is possibly TRBD2 (6 bases). Trimming removed 7 bases at V and 0 bases at J, with 13 bases between. The germline V gene has CDR1 SQVTM and CDR2 ANQGSEA. This CDR3 has 14 amino acids. The CDR3 loop is CSGKGRSSYNEQFF. CDR3 in DNA: TGCAGCGGCAAGGGGAGGAGCTCCTACAATGAGCAGTTCTTC.

The genes are TRBV11-2 and TRBJ1-5, with 7 bases identical to TRBD1. Trimming removed 5 bases from V and 4 bases from J; junction bases left unmatched: 11. The CDR3 has 16 amino acids. Germline lookup yields CDR1 SGHAT and CDR2 FQNNGV. In nucleotides, the CDR3 is TGTGCCAGCAGCCCATCTCACCAGGGGGGAAATCAGCCCCAGCATTTT. The encoded protein is CASSPSHQGGNQPQHF.

The V gene is TRBV11-2, the J gene TRBJ2-1, with D possibly matching TRBD1 (6 bases). The length of the CDR3 is 14 residues. V was shortened by 5 bases and J by 10 bases, with 18 bases between the two germline ends. Germline V gene lookup returns CDR1 SGHAT and CDR2 FQNNGV. The CDR3 region is CASSTSRDTREQFF. CDR3 nucleotides: TGTGCCAGCAGCACCTCTAGGGACACTCGGGAGCAGTTCTTC.

This chain connects TRBV7-6 to TRBJ2-2; no reliable D call. Trimming took 2 bases from V and 2 from J, leaving 9 bases between them. CDR3 length: 15 residues. CDR1 is SGHVS and CDR2 is FNYEAQ in the germline V gene. The chain's CDR3 is CASSLSGQNTGELFF. The CDR3 DNA is TGTGCCAGCAGCTTAAGTGGCCAAAACACCGGGGAGCTGTTTTTT. Using reference TRBV7-6 and TRBJ2-2 for the parts outside the CDR3, the full variable domain is GAGVSQSPRYKVTKRGQDVALRCDPISGHVSLYWYRQALGQGPEFLTYFNYEAQQDKSGLPNDRFSAERPEGSISTLTIQRTEQRDSAMYRCASSLSGQNTGELFFGEGSRLTVL.

The genes are TRBV19 and TRBJ2-3; 7 bases are a match to TRBD2. The V and J ends lost 1 base and 5 bases, in that order; junction bases with no gene match: 3. The CDR3 has 14 amino acids. CDR1 and CDR2 from the germline V gene are LNHDA and SQIVND (reference sequence). CDR3 amino acids: CASSIGLARDTQYF. The CDR3 DNA follows: TGTGCCAGTAGTATAGGACTAGCCCGAGATACGCAGTATTTT.

The V gene is TRBV29-1, the J gene TRBJ2-1; D perhaps matches TRBD1 (5 bases). Germline CDR1 reads SQVTM; CDR2 reads ANQGSEA. The CDR3 is 13 residues long. Deletions cut 7 bases from V and 2 bases from J, with 12 bases between. The CDR3 bases are TGCAGCGGAACAGGATGGACCTACAATGAGCAGTTCTTC. Protein: CSGTGWTYNEQFF.

The chain's CDR3 is CAIQRGPTEGELFF. In nucleotides, the CDR3 is TGTGCCATACAGCGGGGCCCCACGGAGGGTGAACTGTTTTTT. The chain employs TRBV6-5 and TRBJ1-4, with D maybe TRBD1 (5 bases). The CDR3 runs to 14 residues. Germline V CDR1 and CDR2: MNHEY, SVGAGI. Trimming pared 10 bases from V and 12 bases from J, leaving 24 bases between.

This rearrangement joins TRBV5-1 to TRBJ2-5, with no clear D. Germline CDR1 SGHRS, CDR2 YFSETQ. Trimming cost V 4 bases and J 0 bases, with 7 bases left between them. This CDR3 is 13 amino acids long. The CDR3 spells CASSQSHQETQYF. The DNA of the CDR3 is TGCGCCAGCAGCCAAAGCCACCAAGAGACCCAGTACTTC. The entire variable domain, with the rest obtained from reference TRBV5-1 and TRBJ2-5, is as follows: KAGVTQTPRYLIKTRGQQVTLSCSPISGHRSVSWYQQTPGQGLQFLFEYFSETQRNKGNFPGRFSGRQFSNSRSEMNVSTLELGDSALYLCASSQSHQETQYFGPGTRLLVL.

The V call is TRBV6-2 or TRBV6-3, the J call TRBJ2-5; 9 bases fit TRBD2. The CDR3 has 15 residues. Germline CDR1 MNHEY, CDR2 SVGEGT. J was trimmed by 5 bases and V by 1 base; bases with no gene match: 5. The CDR3 region has the DNA TGTGCCAGCAGTTACTGGACTAGCGCTCAGGAGACCCAGTACTTC. It encodes CASSYWTSAQETQYF.

The rearrangement links TRBV4-1 to TRBJ2-5; D is possibly TRBD1 (7 bases). The germline gives CDR1 MGHRA, CDR2 YSYEKL. This CDR3 comprises 17 residues. V was pared by 4 bases and J by 4 bases, with 22 bases between. The CDR3 DNA follows: TGCGCCAGCAGCCGGGAGACAGGGATGGGAGGTTTAGAGACCCAGTACTTC. Its translation is CASSRETGMGGLETQYF.

V and J are TRBV5-1 and TRBJ1-4; D gene unclear. The CDR3 is 13 residues long. Germline V gene sequence: CDR1 SGHRS, CDR2 YFSETQ. V shed 7 bases and J shed 4 bases, with 11 bases lying between them. The CDR3 is CASGREVNEKLFF. The CDR3, as DNA: TGCGCCAGCGGGAGGGAAGTTAATGAAAAACTGTTTTTT.

This clone was seen only a few times. The chain links TRBV24-1 to TRBJ1-6; 8 bases are a match to TRBD1. CDR3 size: 16 residues. J lost 5 bases, V lost 4 bases, and 6 bases had no gene match. Germline V CDR1 and CDR2: KGHDR, SFDVKD. CDR3 residues: CATSDGRGRNNSPLHF. CDR3 sequence (DNA): TGTGCCACCAGTGACGGCAGGGGGCGGAATAATTCACCCCTCCACTTT.